This T cell receptor (beta chain) came from a study of blood T cell repertoires in COVID-19. Those enrolled, adults aged about 18 to 89 years, came from about two dozen US areas. Produced via immunoSEQ multiplex PCR; TCRdb's table is partial and in-frame only. The table has roughly 200,000 clones, less than 85% seen once. Germline CDR1 GTSNPN, CDR2 SVGIG (reference sequence). The CDR3 contains 14 residues. V trimming: 1 base; J trimming: 3 bases; junction bases outside the gene matches: 5. The sample consisted of PBMCs or T cells enriched from blood (not recorded which). The chain combines TRBV30 with TRBJ2-7; 8 bases are a match to TRBD2. This TCR derives from a man between 40 and 49 years old who had recovered from COVID-19. The CDR3 spells CAWSGSGALYEQYF. In DNA form, the CDR3 reads TGTGCCTGGAGTGGTAGCGGGGCGCTCTACGAGCAGTACTTC.